Given below is one T cell receptor beta chain in context. Its antigen is not identified. Germline V gene lookup returns CDR1 MNHEY and CDR2 SVGAGI. The CDR3 contains 13 residues. The V and J ends lost 7 bases and 2 bases respectively, with 11 bases between them. Original data processing: Filtering was not the same, since immunoSEQ gave junction-only sequences without quality scores. The data were produced by immunoSEQ multiplex PCR, yet TCRdb's version contains in-frame clones alone and is incomplete. V and J calls and clone size are as listed in that table; D and trimming were resolved from the DNA. The sample consists of 850,000 to 1,200,000 clones, about 75% of them appearing once. The sample comes from a study of shared clonotypes between healthy human individuals. Study results and limitations: It was observed that about 5% of naive CD4 clonotypes were shared across a handful of donors.

The V gene is TRBV6-5, the J gene TRBJ1-1, with D tentatively TRBD1 (5 bases). Sequencing was done on a sample of memory CD4+ T cells sorted from blood. Subset noted: CD45RA-negative fraction. This receptor was identified in a man aged 18 to 30 in good health. This chain's CDR3 is CASNDRTNTEAFF. CDR3 DNA sequence: TGTGCCAGCAACGACAGAACAAACACTGAAGCTTTCTTT.